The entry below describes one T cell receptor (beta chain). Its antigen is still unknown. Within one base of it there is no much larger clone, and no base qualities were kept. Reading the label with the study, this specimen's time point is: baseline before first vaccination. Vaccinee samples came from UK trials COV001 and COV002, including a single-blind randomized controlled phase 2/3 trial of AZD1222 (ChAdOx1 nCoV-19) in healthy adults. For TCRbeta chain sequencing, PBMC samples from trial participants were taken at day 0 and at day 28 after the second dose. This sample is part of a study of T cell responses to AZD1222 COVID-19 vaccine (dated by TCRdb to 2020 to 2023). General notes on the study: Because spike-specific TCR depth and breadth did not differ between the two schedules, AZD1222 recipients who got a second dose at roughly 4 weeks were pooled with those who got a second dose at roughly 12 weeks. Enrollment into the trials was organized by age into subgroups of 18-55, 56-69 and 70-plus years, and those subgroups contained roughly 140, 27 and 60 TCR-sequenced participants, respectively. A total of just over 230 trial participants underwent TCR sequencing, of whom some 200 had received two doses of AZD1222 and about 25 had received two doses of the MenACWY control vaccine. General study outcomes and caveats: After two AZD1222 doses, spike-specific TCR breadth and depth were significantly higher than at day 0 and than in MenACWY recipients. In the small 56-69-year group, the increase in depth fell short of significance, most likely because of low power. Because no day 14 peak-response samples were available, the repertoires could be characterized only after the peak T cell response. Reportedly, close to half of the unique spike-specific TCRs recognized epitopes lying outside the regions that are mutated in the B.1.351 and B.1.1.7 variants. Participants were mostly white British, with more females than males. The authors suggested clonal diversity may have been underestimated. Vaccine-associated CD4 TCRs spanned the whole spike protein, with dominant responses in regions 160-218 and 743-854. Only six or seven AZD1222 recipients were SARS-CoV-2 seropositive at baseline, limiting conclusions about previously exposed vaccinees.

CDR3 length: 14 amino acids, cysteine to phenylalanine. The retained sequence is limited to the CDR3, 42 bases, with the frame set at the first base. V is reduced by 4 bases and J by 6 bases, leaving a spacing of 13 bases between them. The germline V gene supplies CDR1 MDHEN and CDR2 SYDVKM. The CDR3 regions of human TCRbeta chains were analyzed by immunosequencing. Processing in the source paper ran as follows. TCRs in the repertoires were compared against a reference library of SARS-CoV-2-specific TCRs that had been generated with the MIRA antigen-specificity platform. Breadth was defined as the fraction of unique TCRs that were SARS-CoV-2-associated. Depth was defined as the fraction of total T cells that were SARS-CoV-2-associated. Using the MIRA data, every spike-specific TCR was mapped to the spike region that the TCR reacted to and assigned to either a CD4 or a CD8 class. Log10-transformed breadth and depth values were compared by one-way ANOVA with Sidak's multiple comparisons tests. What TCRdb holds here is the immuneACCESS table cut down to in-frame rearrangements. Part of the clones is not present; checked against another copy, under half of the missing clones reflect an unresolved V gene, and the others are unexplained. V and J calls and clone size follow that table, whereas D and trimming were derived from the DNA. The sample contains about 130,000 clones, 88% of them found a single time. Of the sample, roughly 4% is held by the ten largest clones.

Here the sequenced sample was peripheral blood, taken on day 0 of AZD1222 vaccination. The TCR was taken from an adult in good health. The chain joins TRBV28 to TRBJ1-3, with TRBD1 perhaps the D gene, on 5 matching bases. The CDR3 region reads CASSSGTAENTIYF. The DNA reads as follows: TGTGCCAGCAGTTCGGGGACGGCCGAAAACACCATATATTTT.